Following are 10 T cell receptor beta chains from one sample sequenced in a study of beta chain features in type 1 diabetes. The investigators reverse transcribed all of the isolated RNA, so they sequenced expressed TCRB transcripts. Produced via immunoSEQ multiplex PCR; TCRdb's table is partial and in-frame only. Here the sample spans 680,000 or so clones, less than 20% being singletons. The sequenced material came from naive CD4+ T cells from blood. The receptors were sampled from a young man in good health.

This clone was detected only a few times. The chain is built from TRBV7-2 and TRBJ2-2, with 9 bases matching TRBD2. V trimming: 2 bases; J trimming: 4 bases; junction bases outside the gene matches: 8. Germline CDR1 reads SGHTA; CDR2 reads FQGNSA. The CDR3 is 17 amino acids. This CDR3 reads CASSLSTLAGTTGELFF. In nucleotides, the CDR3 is TGTGCCAGCAGCTTATCCACGCTAGCGGGAACCACCGGGGAGCTGTTTTTT.

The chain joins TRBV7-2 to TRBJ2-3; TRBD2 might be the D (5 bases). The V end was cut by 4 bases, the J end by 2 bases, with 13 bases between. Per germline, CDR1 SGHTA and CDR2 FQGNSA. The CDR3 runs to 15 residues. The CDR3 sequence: CASSSPSPLTDTQYF. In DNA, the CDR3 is TGTGCCAGCAGCTCCCCTAGCCCCCTCACAGATACGCAGTATTTT.

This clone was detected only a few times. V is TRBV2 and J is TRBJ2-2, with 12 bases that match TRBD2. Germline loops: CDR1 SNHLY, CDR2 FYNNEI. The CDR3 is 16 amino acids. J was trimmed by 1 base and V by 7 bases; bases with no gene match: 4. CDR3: CASNPTSGRNTGELFF. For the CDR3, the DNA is TGTGCCAGCAACCCGACTAGCGGGAGGAACACCGGGGAGCTGTTTTTT.

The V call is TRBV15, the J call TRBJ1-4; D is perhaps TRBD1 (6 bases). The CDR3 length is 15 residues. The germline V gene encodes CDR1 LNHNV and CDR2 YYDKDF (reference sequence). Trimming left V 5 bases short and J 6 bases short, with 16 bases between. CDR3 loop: CATSPPTGMHEKLFF. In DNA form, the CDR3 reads TGTGCCACCAGCCCCCCCACAGGGATGCATGAAAAACTGTTTTTT.

Written as DNA, the CDR3 is TGCGCCAGCAGCCACGGACTAGCGAGGAACGAGCAGTACTTC. It translates to CASSHGLARNEQYF. The chain combines TRBV4-3 with TRBJ2-7, with 9 positions matching TRBD2. CDR1 LGHNA and CDR2 YSLEER come from the germline V gene. V was pared by 3 bases and J by 5 bases, with 5 bases of the junction left unmatched. The CDR3 is 14 residues long.

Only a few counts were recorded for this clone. This CDR3 reads CASSSGAAETQYF. The CDR3 nucleotides read TGTGCCAGCAGCTCAGGGGCCGCGGAGACCCAGTACTTC. The V gene is TRBV11-1, the J gene TRBJ2-5; D is perhaps TRBD1 (6 bases). Between the trimmed V and J ends, which lost 4 bases and 5 bases, there was a span of 11 bases. Germline V gene sequence: CDR1 SGHAT, CDR2 FQDESV (reference sequence). CDR3 length equals 13 residues.

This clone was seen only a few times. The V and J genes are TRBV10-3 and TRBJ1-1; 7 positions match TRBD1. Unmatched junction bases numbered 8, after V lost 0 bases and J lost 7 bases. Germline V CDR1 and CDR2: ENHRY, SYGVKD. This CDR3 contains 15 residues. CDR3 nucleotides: TGTGCCATCAGTGAGTCGGATCCAGGGGGAGGTGAAGCTTTCTTT. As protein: CAISESDPGGGEAFF.

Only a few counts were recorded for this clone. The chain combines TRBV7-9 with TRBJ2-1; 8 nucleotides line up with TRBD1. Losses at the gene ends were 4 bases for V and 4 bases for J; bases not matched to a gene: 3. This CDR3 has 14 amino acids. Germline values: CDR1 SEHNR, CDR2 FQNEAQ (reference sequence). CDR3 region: CASSWTGIYNEQFF. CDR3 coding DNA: TGTGCCAGCAGCTGGACAGGGATATACAATGAGCAGTTCTTC.

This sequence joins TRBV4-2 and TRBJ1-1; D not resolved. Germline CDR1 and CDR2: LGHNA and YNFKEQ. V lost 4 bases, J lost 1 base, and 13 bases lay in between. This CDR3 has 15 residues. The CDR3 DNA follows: TGTGCCAGCAGCCTTGGTTCACGGGGGAACACTGAAGCTTTCTTT. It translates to CASSLGSRGNTEAFF.

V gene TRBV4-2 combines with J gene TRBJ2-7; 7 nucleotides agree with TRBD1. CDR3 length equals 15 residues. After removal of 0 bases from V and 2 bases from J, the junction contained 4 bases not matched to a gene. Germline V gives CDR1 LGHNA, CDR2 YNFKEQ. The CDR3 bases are TGTGCCAGCAGCCAAGACGGCACAGGGGCCTACGAGCAGTACTTC. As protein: CASSQDGTGAYEQYF.